These 25 T cell receptor beta chains came from one sample sequenced in a study of CD8+ T cells in alopecia areata. The sequencing template was cDNA reverse transcribed from extracted RNA. Assay used: immunoSEQ multiplex PCR; TCRdb lists only in-frame clones, some missing. The sample carries some 130,000 clones, about 50% recorded once. This specimen was CD8+ T cells sorted from blood, taken at week 0. All receptors derive from a human donor with alopecia areata.

A few counts support this clone. This rearrangement joins TRBV4-2 to TRBJ2-2; a weak D match, TRBD1 (6 bases). The germline CDR1 and CDR2 sequences are LGHNA and YNFKEQ. V dropped 4 bases and J dropped 4 bases, with 13 bases sitting between them. This CDR3 region has 15 residues. CDR3: CASSLSTGGTGELFF. CDR3 sequence (DNA): TGTGCCAGCAGCCTTTCGACAGGAGGCACCGGGGAGCTGTTTTTT.

This clone was detected once. V gene TRBV27 combines with J gene TRBJ2-3, with D tentatively TRBD2 (6 bases). Per germline, CDR1 MNHEY and CDR2 SMNVEV (reference sequence). Trimming removed 5 bases from V and 0 bases from J, with 15 bases in between. The CDR3 has 16 amino acids. The CDR3 region is CASSHFGGPSTDTQYF. The DNA for the CDR3 is TGTGCCAGCAGTCACTTCGGGGGACCTAGCACAGATACGCAGTATTTT.

This clone was counted a few times. V and J are TRBV25-1 and TRBJ2-1, with D uncertain. Trimming took off 4 bases at V and 8 bases at J, with 12 bases between the two ends. The germline gives CDR1 MGHDK, CDR2 SYGVNS. This CDR3 has 13 residues. This CDR3 is CASSGSAPDEQFF. As DNA, the CDR3 is TGTGCCAGCAGTGGTAGTGCGCCGGATGAGCAGTTCTTC.

The chain couples TRBV5-4 to TRBJ2-5; 8 bases map to TRBD1. The trim removed 4 bases at V and 0 bases at J, leaving 11 bases unmatched. Germline CDR1 is SGHNT and CDR2 is YYREEE (reference sequence). This CDR3 is built from 17 residues. The CDR3 coding sequence is TGTGCCAGCAGCCCTGGGACAGGAGATATTTACCAAGAGACCCAGTACTTC. Translated: CASSPGTGDIYQETQYF.

V usage is TRBV5-4 and J usage is TRBJ1-6; D is ambiguous. V lost 2 bases, J lost 4 bases, and 7 bases lay in between. The CDR3 length is 14 residues. CDR1 and CDR2 from the germline V gene are SGHNT and YYREEE (reference sequence). The CDR3: CASSFSGYNSPLHF. The CDR3 region has the DNA TGTGCCAGCAGCTTCTCTGGTTATAATTCACCCCTCCACTTT.

With respect to this clone: At the DNA level, this CDR3 is encoded by other sequences in the same sample as well. This sequence joins TRBV7-9 and TRBJ2-7; D unresolved. Trimming shortened V by 0 bases and J by 3 bases, and 3 bases separated the two germline ends. The CDR3 extends over 12 amino acids. CDR1 is SEHNR and CDR2 is FQNEAQ in the germline V gene (reference sequence). The CDR3 is CASSLANYEQYF. The CDR3 DNA reads as TGTGCCAGCAGCTTAGCAAACTACGAGCAGTACTTC. Combining the CDR3 with reference TRBV7-9 and TRBJ2-7 gives the whole variable domain DTGVSQNPRHKITKRGQNVTFRCDPISEHNRLYWYRQTLGQGPEFLTYFQNEAQLEKSRLLSDRFSAERPKGSFSTLEIQRTEQGDSAMYLCASSLANYEQYFGPGTRLTVT.

Comment on this clone: With only one base between it and a far larger clone, this is likely a read error. This specimen includes other DNA sequences encoding the same CDR3. V gene TRBV9 combines with J gene TRBJ1-2; the D is unclear. The germline V gene has CDR1 SGDLS and CDR2 YYNGEE. CDR3 size: 15 residues. V lost 4 bases and J 4 bases, leaving 17 bases between the germline ends. CDR3 loop: CASSQDRASGYGYTF. CDR3 bases: TGTGCCAGCAGCCAAGATAGGGCCAGCGGCTATGGCTACACCTTC.

The chain couples TRBV29-1 to TRBJ2-1; 11 nucleotides match TRBD2. CDR3 length equals 13 residues. The V gene's germline CDR1 is SQVTM and CDR2 ANQGSEA. Trimming took 7 bases from V and 7 from J; bases not matched to a gene: 6. CDR3 region: CSGSGGARNEQFF. CDR3 nucleotides: TGCAGCGGTAGCGGGGGGGCTCGTAATGAGCAGTTCTTC.

This clone was seen only a few times. V gene TRBV10-3 combines with J gene TRBJ2-2; 8 positions agree with TRBD1. This CDR3 has 13 amino acids. CDR1 and CDR2 from the germline V gene are ENHRY and SYGVKD. V was pared by 7 bases and J by 5 bases, with 3 bases of the junction left unmatched. CDR3 residues: CAIKTGGTGELFF. The CDR3 region has the DNA TGTGCCATCAAAACAGGGGGTACCGGGGAGCTGTTTTTT.

This chain links TRBV27 with TRBJ2-4; no reliable D call. The germline V and J ends were trimmed by 0 bases and 0 bases, with 3 bases remaining between them. The germline CDR1 and CDR2 sequences are MNHEY and SMNVEV (reference sequence). CDR3 length: 14 residues. The CDR3 sequence: CASSLSVAKNIQYF. The CDR3 nucleotides are TGTGCCAGCAGTTTATCGGTAGCCAAAAACATTCAGTACTTC.

J is TRBJ1-1 and V is TRBV11-2; TRBD1 matches 8 bases. This CDR3 contains 14 residues. The V gene end was trimmed by 2 bases and the J gene end by 6 bases; junction bases not matched to a gene: 5. The germline V gene encodes CDR1 SGHAT and CDR2 FQNNGV. The CDR3, as DNA: TGTGCCAGCAGCTTACCCAGGGGGCCCCCTGAAGCTTTCTTT. Encoded protein: CASSLPRGPPEAFF.

In this sample, this clone turned up many times. The chain uses TRBV15 and TRBJ2-7; no reliable D call. The germline V gene has CDR1 LNHNV and CDR2 YYDKDF (reference sequence). The CDR3 contains 14 residues. Trimming cost V 0 bases and J 2 bases, with 8 bases left between them. CDR3 sequence: CATSRDRQTYEQYF. DNA for the CDR3: TGTGCCACCAGCAGAGATCGCCAGACCTACGAGCAGTACTTC.

The V gene is TRBV5-4, the J gene TRBJ2-3; D assignment may be TRBD1 or TRBD2 (5 bases each). This CDR3 contains 13 residues. CDR1 and CDR2 from the germline V gene are SGHNT and YYREEE (reference sequence). The V gene lost 8 bases and the J gene lost 2 bases, with 12 bases spanning the gap. CDR3: CARGTDLTDTQYF. The CDR3 region has the DNA TGTGCCAGGGGGACGGATCTCACAGATACGCAGTATTTT. The variable domain in full, with the rest retrieved from reference TRBV5-4 and TRBJ2-3, is ETGVTQSPTHLIKTRGQQVTLRCSSQSGHNTVSWYQQALGQGPQFIFQYYREEENGRGNFPPRFSGLQFPNYSSELNVNALELDDSALYLCARGTDLTDTQYFGPGTRLTVL.

The CDR3 here is CSVDLGPRYEQYF. CDR3 bases: TGCAGCGTTGATCTAGGACCACGCTACGAGCAGTACTTC. The rearrangement links TRBV29-1 to TRBJ2-7; no clear D gene. Germline V CDR1 and CDR2: SQVTM, ANQGSEA. The CDR3 is 13 residues long. V was trimmed by 3 bases and J by 3 bases, leaving 12 bases between them.

The rearrangement joins TRBV7-9 to TRBJ1-2; D is undetermined. V lost 5 bases and J 5 bases, leaving 6 bases between the germline ends. The germline CDR1 and CDR2 sequences are SEHNR and FQNEAQ (reference sequence). The CDR3 is made up of 11 amino acids. The CDR3 coding sequence is TGTGCCAGCAGCCCCCCGTATGGCTACACCTTC. It codes for CASSPPYGYTF.

The gene calls are TRBV23-1 and TRBJ2-7; 7 bases are a match to TRBD1. TRBV23-1 is recorded as an ORF, its role being uncertain. The CDR3 has 16 residues. J gave up 5 bases and V 1 base, and 11 bases lay outside the gene matches. CDR3 loop: CASSQFPGQEENEQYF. The CDR3, as DNA: TGCGCCAGCAGTCAATTCCCAGGACAGGAGGAAAACGAGCAGTACTTC.

The V and J genes are TRBV9 and TRBJ2-3, with 7 positions matching TRBD2. The CDR3 has 14 amino acids. V lost 4 bases to trimming and J lost 1 base; unmatched junction nucleotides: 3. The germline CDR1 and CDR2 sequences are SGDLS and YYNGEE. The CDR3, as DNA: TGTGCCAGCAGCTCGAGCGGGGGCACAGATACGCAGTATTTT. This gives the protein CASSSSGGTDTQYF.

The J gene is TRBJ2-1, the V gene TRBV7-8, with D possibly matching TRBD1 (6 bases). Germline V CDR1 and CDR2: SGHVS, FQNEAQ. Trimming left V 5 bases short and J 1 base short, with 15 bases between. The CDR3 loop spans 16 amino acids. The CDR3 coding sequence is TGTGCCAGCAGCCCCGGACGGACAGTTTCCTACAATGAGCAGTTCTTC. This sequence encodes CASSPGRTVSYNEQFF. The full variable domain, completed using reference TRBV7-8 and TRBJ2-1, is GAGVSQSPRYKVAKRGQDVALRCDPISGHVSLFWYQQALGQGPEFLTYFQNEAQLDKSGLPSDRFFAERPEGSVSTLKIQRTQQEDSAVYLCASSPGRTVSYNEQFFGPGTRLTVL.

V gene TRBV5-6 combines with J gene TRBJ2-3; TRBD1 agrees at 9 bases. With 5 bases clipped from V and 2 bases from J, the junction kept 9 bases outside the gene matches. The germline CDR1 and CDR2 sequences are SGHDT and YYEEEE. There are 16 residues in the CDR3. The CDR3 DNA is TGTGCCAGCAGTCAAGGACAGGGGCAGTCCACAGATACGCAGTATTTT. Its protein product is CASSQGQGQSTDTQYF.

This clone was found many times. The chain combines TRBV11-2 with TRBJ2-7; D uncertain. Germline values: CDR1 SGHAT, CDR2 FQNNGV. V shed 4 bases and J shed 2 bases, with 15 bases lying between them. The CDR3 sequence is 15 residues long. CDR3 protein: CASSYFSTPTYEQYF. DNA of the CDR3: TGTGCCAGCAGCTACTTCTCCACTCCAACCTACGAGCAGTACTTC.

This clone showed up just a few times. The chain has TRBV5-1 and TRBJ1-2; TRBD1 might be the D (5 bases). Trimming took 3 bases from V and 4 from J, leaving 13 bases between them. Germline V gives CDR1 SGHRS, CDR2 YFSETQ. This CDR3 spans 14 amino acids. In nucleotides, the CDR3 is TGCGCCAGCAGCTACCGACAGCTTGGCTATGGCTACACCTTC. Its protein product is CASSYRQLGYGYTF. The full variable domain, in which reference TRBV5-1 and TRBJ1-2 provide the parts outside the CDR3, is KAGVTQTPRYLIKTRGQQVTLSCSPISGHRSVSWYQQTPGQGLQFLFEYFSETQRNKGNFPGRFSGRQFSNSRSEMNVSTLELGDSALYLCASSYRQLGYGYTFGSGTRLTVV.

This chain links TRBV5-1 with TRBJ2-1, with TRBD2 matching 11 bases. V lost 4 bases to trimming and J lost 2 bases; unmatched junction nucleotides: 14. The CDR3 consists of 19 residues. Per the germline V gene, CDR1 is SGHRS and CDR2 is YFSETQ. CDR3 region: CASSGIIAGGIGPYNEQFF. DNA for the CDR3: TGCGCCAGCAGCGGGATAATAGCGGGGGGGATTGGACCCTACAATGAGCAGTTCTTC.

This clone occurred once. The rearrangement links TRBV7-3 to TRBJ1-1; weak D call: TRBD1 (6 bases). The CDR3 spans 14 residues. The ends were cut back, 8 bases at V and 4 bases at J, with 17 bases in the middle. Looked up from germline, CDR1 is SGHTA and CDR2 is FQGTGA. This chain's CDR3 is CASYARGRSTEAFF. CDR3 nucleotide sequence: TGTGCCAGCTACGCTAGGGGGAGATCCACTGAAGCTTTCTTT.

This clone was seen a handful of times. V and J are TRBV5-6 and TRBJ2-1, with D perhaps assigned TRBD1 or TRBD2 (6 bases each). This CDR3 spans 14 amino acids. In germline, CDR1 is SGHDT, CDR2 YYEEEE. The ends were cut back, 5 bases at V and 3 bases at J, with 12 bases in the middle. The CDR3 protein is CASSTGANYNEQFF. Written as DNA, the CDR3 is TGTGCCAGCAGTACGGGGGCGAACTACAATGAGCAGTTCTTC.

The CDR3 nucleotides read TGTGCCAGCAGCTTCCTGGGCCCTCCAAATCAGCCCCAGCATTTT. Encoded protein: CASSFLGPPNQPQHF. The chain is built from TRBV7-8 and TRBJ1-5; D is ambiguous. The CDR3 loop spans 15 amino acids. The V end lost 3 bases, the J end lost 4 bases, and 13 bases lay between the germline ends. Germline CDR1 and CDR2: SGHVS and FQNEAQ.